The rows below give T cell receptor beta chains drawn from one sample of a study of cytomegalovirus exposure and HLA in healthy donors. Only in-frame clones appear in the TCRdb table, and some are missing; sequencing was by immunoSEQ multiplex PCR. Here the sample spans 150,000 to 200,000 clones, roughly 84% being singletons. Sequencing was carried out using PBMCs. The source of these receptors is a man aged 50-60 years in good health and CMV-seropositive. Each CDR3 is given with its conserved first and last residue. The order of the fields is CDR3 length, clone size, J gene, V gene, D gene, CDR3 protein, CDR3 DNA. A D gene is named only where the DNA matches it firmly. For some rows the clone size is stated as once, few or many, or as a class when expanded; others skip it.

13 | . | TRBJ2-1 | TRBV10-2 | . | CASSVGRFNEQFF | TGCGCCAGCAGTGTTGGGAGGTTCAATGAGCAGTTCTTC
14 | . | TRBJ1-3 | TRBV27 | TRBD1 | CASSNSGQGNTIYF | TGTGCCAGCAGCAACTCGGGACAGGGAAACACCATATATTTT
17 | . | TRBJ1-2 | TRBV19 | TRBD1 | CASSPYRDRPPLYGYTF | TGTGCCAGTAGCCCCTACCGGGACAGGCCCCCTCTCTATGGCTACACCTTC
12 | . | TRBJ2-7 | TRBV29-1 | TRBD1 | CSVAQGPYEQYF | TGCAGCGTTGCACAGGGGCCCTACGAGCAGTACTTC
17 | . | TRBJ2-5 | TRBV23-1 | TRBD1 | CASSHLQGRQYQETQYF | TGCGCCAGCAGTCACCTACAGGGGCGACAGTACCAAGAGACCCAGTACTTC
15 | few | TRBJ2-1 | TRBV7-3 | TRBD2 | CASSLQSSGRNEQFF | TGTGCCAGCAGCTTACAATCTAGCGGGCGCAATGAGCAGTTCTTC
14 | . | TRBJ1-5 | TRBV7-2 | . | CASSLALRDQPQHF | TGTGCCAGCAGCTTAGCTCTCCGGGATCAGCCCCAGCATTTT
15 | . | TRBJ2-1 | TRBV7-2 | . | CASSLSRGMVNEQFF | TGTGCCAGCAGCTTAAGTCGCGGGATGGTTAATGAGCAGTTCTTC
13 | . | TRBJ1-1 | TRBV6-5 | . | CASRQQGNTEAFF | TGTGCCAGCAGGCAACAGGGGAACACTGAAGCTTTCTTT
16 | . | TRBJ2-1 | TRBV5-1 | TRBD1 | CASSLDDRGSYNEQFF | TGCGCCAGCAGCTTGGATGACAGGGGATCCTACAATGAGCAGTTCTTC
15 | . | TRBJ1-1 | TRBV5-1 | TRBD1 | CASSFRQGRNTEAFF | TGCGCCAGCAGCTTCAGACAGGGGAGGAACACTGAAGCTTTCTTT
14 | . | TRBJ2-7 | TRBV4-1 | . | CASSPEGFSYEQYF | TGCGCCAGCAGCCCCGAGGGTTTCTCCTACGAGCAGTACTTC
14 | . | TRBJ1-5 | TRBV10-2 | TRBD1 | CASSDRDGNQPQHF | TGCGCCAGCAGCGACAGGGATGGCAATCAGCCCCAGCATTTT
13 | . | TRBJ1-5 | TRBV2 | . | CASTSLSNQPQHF | TGTGCCAGCACTTCCCTTAGCAATCAGCCCCAGCATTTT
18 | . | TRBJ2-2 | TRBV21-1 | . | CASSPWTSGRGNTGELFF | TGTGCCAGCAGCCCCTGGACTAGCGGGAGAGGGAACACCGGGGAGCTGTTTTTT
20 | . | TRBJ1-6 | TRBV2 | TRBD1 | CASSDWYERDRGSLTSPLHF | TGTGCCAGCAGTGATTGGTACGAGCGGGACAGGGGTTCGTTGACTTCACCCCTCCACTTT
15 | . | TRBJ2-3 | TRBV5-6 | . | CASSLIMVDTDTQYF | TGTGCCAGCAGCTTGATTATGGTAGACACAGATACGCAGTATTTT
14 | . | TRBJ2-5 | TRBV12-5 | TRBD1 | CASASDRGTETQYF | TGTGCTAGTGCCTCTGACAGGGGGACAGAGACCCAGTACTTC
14 | . | TRBJ2-3 | TRBV11-3 | . | CASSQRSRTDTQYF | TGTGCCAGCAGCCAGCGGTCTCGCACAGATACGCAGTATTTT
13 | . | TRBJ2-5 | TRBV5-4 | . | CASSTVGQRTQYF | TGTGCCAGCAGCACCGTAGGACAGAGGACCCAGTACTTC
14 | few | TRBJ1-2 | TRBV18 | . | CASSLDLGMDGYTF | TGTGCCAGCTCCCTTGACCTAGGAATGGATGGCTACACCTTC
15 | . | TRBJ1-3 | TRBV25-1 | . | CASSDFGGPGNTIYF | TGTGCCAGCAGTGATTTCGGGGGGCCCGGAAACACCATATATTTT
15 | . | TRBJ1-6 | TRBV6-5 | TRBD1 | CASSYTTGEDSPLHF | TGTGCCAGCAGTTACACGACAGGGGAGGATTCACCCCTCCACTTT
14 | . | TRBJ1-1 | TRBV5-6 | . | CASSSGQGYTEAFF | TGTGCCAGCAGCTCTGGTCAGGGATACACTGAAGCTTTCTTT
14 | . | TRBJ1-1 | TRBV7-6 | . | CASSPPTWSTEAFF | TGTGCCAGCAGCCCCCCGACCTGGAGCACTGAAGCTTTCTTT
14 | . | TRBJ2-5 | TRBV5-8 | . | CASSLGASWETQYF | TGTGCCAGCAGCTTGGGAGCCTCGTGGGAGACCCAGTACTTC
14 | . | TRBJ2-2 | TRBV5-1 | . | CASSHEGNTGELFF | TGCGCCAGCAGCCATGAGGGAAACACCGGGGAGCTGTTTTTT
13 | . | TRBJ1-2 | TRBV27 | TRBD1 | CASKGQGVYGYTF | TGTGCCAGCAAAGGACAGGGCGTCTATGGCTACACCTTC
15 | . | TRBJ2-3 | TRBV5-8 | TRBD2 | CASSEGRTSGEKQYF | TGTGCCAGCAGCGAAGGGAGGACTAGCGGGGAAAAGCAGTATTTT
12 | few | TRBJ1-2 | TRBV30 | . | CAWSEGNYGYTF | TGTGCCTGGAGTGAGGGGAACTATGGCTACACCTTC
15 | . | TRBJ1-3 | TRBV18 | . | CASSPSQGSGNTIYF | TGTGCCAGCTCACCAAGCCAGGGCTCTGGAAACACCATATATTTT
14 | . | TRBJ1-2 | TRBV7-9 | . | CASRATDSNYGYTF | TGTGCCAGCAGGGCGACAGATTCTAACTATGGCTACACCTTC
14 | few | TRBJ2-2 | TRBV27 | . | CASSSLSYTGELFF | TGTGCCAGCAGTTCCCTCAGTTACACCGGGGAGCTGTTTTTT
14 | . | TRBJ1-5 | TRBV29-1 | TRBD1 | CSVRTGQGNQPQHF | TGCAGCGTGCGAACGGGACAGGGGAATCAGCCCCAGCATTTT
14 | . | TRBJ1-2 | TRBV5-6 | . | CASSLFAANYGYTF | TGTGCCAGCAGCTTGTTCGCAGCTAACTATGGCTACACCTTC
14 | . | TRBJ1-4 | TRBV4-1 | . | CASSQDQGTEKLFF | TGCGCCAGCAGCCAAGATCAGGGGACAGAAAAACTGTTTTTT
15 | . | TRBJ2-5 | TRBV28 | TRBD1 | CASSGPGQGKETQYF | TGTGCCAGCAGTGGTCCGGGACAGGGGAAAGAGACCCAGTACTTC
16 | . | TRBJ1-1 | TRBV2 | TRBD1 | CASSEGGQGTNTEAFF | TGTGCCAGCAGTGAAGGGGGACAGGGGACGAACACTGAAGCTTTCTTT
13 | . | TRBJ1-5 | TRBV7-3 | . | CASSSGGNQPQHF | TGTGCCAGCAGCTCCGGGGGCAATCAGCCCCAGCATTTT
19 | . | TRBJ1-2 | TRBV7-8 | TRBD1 | CASSSETQSRDRGRKGYTF | TGTGCCAGCAGCTCAGAGACCCAGTCCCGGGACAGGGGGCGAAAAGGCTACACCTTC
14 | . | TRBJ2-1 | TRBV2 | . | CARSEGGGDNEQFF | TGTGCCAGATCGGAGGGAGGGGGGGACAATGAGCAGTTCTTC
15 | . | TRBJ2-3 | TRBV19 | TRBD2 | CASYSGGAAWDTQYF | TGTGCCAGCTATAGCGGGGGGGCCGCCTGGGATACGCAGTATTTT
12 | . | TRBJ1-1 | TRBV19 | TRBD1 | CASRTGGTEAFF | TGTGCCAGTAGGACAGGGGGGACTGAAGCTTTCTTT
14 | . | TRBJ1-3 | TRBV5-1 | TRBD1 | CASRGQGTGNTIYF | TGCGCCTCAAGGGGACAGGGAACCGGAAACACCATATATTTT
14 | . | TRBJ2-1 | TRBV6-1 | . | CASSPDRTYNEQFF | TGTGCCAGCAGCCCAGACAGGACCTACAATGAGCAGTTCTTC
14 | . | TRBJ1-1 | TRBV7-9 | TRBD1 | CASSLTGSSTEAFF | TGTGCCAGCAGCTTGACAGGGTCATCCACTGAAGCTTTCTTT
13 | . | TRBJ1-1 | TRBV9 | . | CASSVTGQTEAFF | TGTGCCAGCAGCGTAACAGGGCAGACTGAAGCTTTCTTT
12 | . | TRBJ2-5 | TRBV7-8 | . | CASSLRQETQYF | TGTGCCAGCAGCTTACGCCAAGAGACCCAGTACTTC
14 | . | TRBJ2-2 | TRBV29-1 | TRBD2 | CSVRLAPNTGELFF | TGCAGCGTCCGACTAGCGCCGAACACCGGGGAGCTGTTTTTT
11 | . | TRBJ2-7 | TRBV27 | . | CASSSFREQYF | TGTGCCAGCAGTTCCTTCAGGGAGCAGTACTTC
13 | . | TRBJ1-1 | TRBV27 | . | CASSFRGGTEAFF | TGTGCCAGCAGTTTCAGGGGAGGGACTGAAGCTTTCTTT
14 | few | TRBJ1-5 | TRBV6-1 | . | CASSERTGNQPQHF | TGTGCCAGCAGTGAAAGGACAGGCAATCAGCCCCAGCATTTT
17 | . | TRBJ2-5 | TRBV18 | TRBD2 | CASSRTSGGPRQETQYF | TGTGCCAGCTCTCGGACTAGCGGGGGCCCGAGGCAAGAGACCCAGTACTTC
14 | . | TRBJ1-2 | TRBV6-6 | . | CASSYLGRGGGYTF | TGTGCCAGCAGTTACCTTGGGCGAGGGGGTGGCTACACCTTC
14 | . | TRBJ1-1 | TRBV9 | . | CASSVVSLGSEAFF | TGTGCCAGCAGCGTAGTTAGTCTAGGCTCGGAAGCTTTCTTT
15 | . | TRBJ1-1 | TRBV11-3 | . | CASSSTQGLNTEAFF | TGTGCCAGCAGTTCAACCCAGGGACTAAACACTGAAGCTTTCTTT
15 | . | TRBJ2-7 | TRBV12-5 | . | CASGQAAGAFTEQYF | TGTGCTAGTGGTCAGGCGGCGGGGGCCTTCACCGAGCAGTACTTC
15 | . | TRBJ2-1 | TRBV7-2 | TRBD2 | CASSLVAGAIGEQFF | TGTGCCAGCAGCTTAGTAGCGGGAGCAATAGGTGAGCAGTTCTTC
14 | . | TRBJ1-4 | TRBV2 | . | CASSGTDNNEKLFF | TGTGCCAGCAGTGGGACAGATAATAATGAAAAACTGTTTTTT
15 | . | TRBJ2-1 | TRBV25-1 | TRBD1 | CASSEHGDRGNEQFF | TGTGCCAGCAGTGAACATGGGGACAGGGGGAATGAGCAGTTCTTC